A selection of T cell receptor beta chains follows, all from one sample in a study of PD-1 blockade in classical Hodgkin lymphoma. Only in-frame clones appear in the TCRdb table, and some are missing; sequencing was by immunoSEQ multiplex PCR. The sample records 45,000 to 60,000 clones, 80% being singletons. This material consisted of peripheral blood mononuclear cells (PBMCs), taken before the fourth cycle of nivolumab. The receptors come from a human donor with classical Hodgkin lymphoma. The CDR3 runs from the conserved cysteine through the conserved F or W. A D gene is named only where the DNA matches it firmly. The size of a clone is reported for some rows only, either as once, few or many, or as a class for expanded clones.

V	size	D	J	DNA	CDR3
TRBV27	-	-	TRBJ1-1	TGTGCCAGCAGAACCACCCTCTTGAGGACTGAAGCTTTCTTT	CASRTTLLRTEAFF
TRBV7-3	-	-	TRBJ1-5	TGTGCCAGCAGCTTAGACGGGGGTCAGCCCCAGCATTTT	CASSLDGGQPQHF
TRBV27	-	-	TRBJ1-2	TGTGCCAGCAGTTTATCGGGACGGTCCTATGGCTACACCTTC	CASSLSGRSYGYTF
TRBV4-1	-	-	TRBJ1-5	TGCGCCAGCAGCCAAGTCGGGGGCAATCAGCCCCAGCATTTT	CASSQVGGNQPQHF
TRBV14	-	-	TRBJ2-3	TGTGCCAGCAGCCCCCTGGGGGTGGGAACAGATACGCAGTATTTT	CASSPLGVGTDTQYF
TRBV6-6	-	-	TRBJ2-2	TGTGCCAGCAGTTACTCACTAGCCCAAACCGGGGAGCTGTTTTTT	CASSYSLAQTGELFF
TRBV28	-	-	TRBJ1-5	TGTGCCAGCAGTTTCCCGAGCCAGCCCCAGCATTTT	CASSFPSQPQHF
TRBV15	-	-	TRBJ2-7	TGTGCCACCAGCAGAGAAGGCTCCTACTCCTACGAGCAGTACTTC	CATSREGSYSYEQYF
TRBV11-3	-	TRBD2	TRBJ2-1	TGTGCCAGCAGCTTGGGACTAGCGGGAGGCCCGTTGGGTGAGCAGTTCTTC	CASSLGLAGGPLGEQFF
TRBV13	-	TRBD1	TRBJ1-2	TGTGCCAGCAGCTACGACAGGGGGCATGGCTACACCTTC	CASSYDRGHGYTF
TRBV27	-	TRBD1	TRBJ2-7	TGTGCCAGCAGTCTCACCGGGACAGGGTTCAACGAGCAGTACTTC	CASSLTGTGFNEQYF
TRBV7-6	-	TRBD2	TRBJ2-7	TGTGCCAGCAGCTTAGGCGGGGGGGTCTACGAGCAGTACTTC	CASSLGGGVYEQYF
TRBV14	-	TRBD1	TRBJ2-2	TGTGCCAGCAGCCAATACAGGGGGCCCACCGGGGAGCTGTTTTTT	CASSQYRGPTGELFF
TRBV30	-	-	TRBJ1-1	TGTGCCTGGAGTGTATCTCGTTTAGGCGAAGCTTTCTTT	CAWSVSRLGEAFF
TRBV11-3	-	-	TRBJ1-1	TGTGCCAGCAGCTTAGAGGGGACGGGGAACACTGAAGCTTTCTTT	CASSLEGTGNTEAFF
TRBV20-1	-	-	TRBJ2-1	TGCAGTGCTAGAGATCCCTCGGGAGCCCTCTTC	CSARDPSGALF
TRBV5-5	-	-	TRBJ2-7	TGTGCCAGCAGGCCGCATTCGGCGGGAGAGCAGTACTTC	CASRPHSAGEQYF
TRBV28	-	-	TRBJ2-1	TGTGCCAGCAGTTTCAGTTATGCTAAAATGCTCGGCCGGGGAGAGCAGTTCTTC	CASSFSYAKMLGRGEQFF
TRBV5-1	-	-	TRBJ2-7	TGCGCCAGCAGTTTTGCCGGGGAGCAGTACTTC	CASSFAGEQYF
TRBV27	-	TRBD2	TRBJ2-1	TGTGCCAGTACCGGGACTAACAACGATGAGCAGTTCTTC	CASTGTNNDEQFF
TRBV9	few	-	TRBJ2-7	TGTGCCAGCAGCTCTAGCGCCTCCATCGCCTACGAGCAGTACTTC	CASSSSASIAYEQYF
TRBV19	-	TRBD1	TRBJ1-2	TGTGCCAGTAGTTCCCCCGGGACAGGGGGCGTCTATGGCTACACCTTC	CASSSPGTGGVYGYTF
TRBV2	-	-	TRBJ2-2	TGTGCCAGCAGGCAGTTACAAAACACCGGGGAGCTGTTTTTT	CASRQLQNTGELFF
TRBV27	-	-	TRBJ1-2	TGTGCCAGCAGTCCCTACCCCCGGGGTAGCTACACCTTC	CASSPYPRGSYTF
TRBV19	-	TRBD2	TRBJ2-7	TGTGCCAGTAGTATAGCGGGAGGCTTCTCCTACGAGCAGTACTTC	CASSIAGGFSYEQYF
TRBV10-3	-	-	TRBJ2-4	TGTGCCATCAGTGACGGGAATACCCTAGCCAAAAACATTCAGTACTTC	CAISDGNTLAKNIQYF
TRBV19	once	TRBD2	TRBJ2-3	TGTGCCAGTGCAAGGATAGCGGGGGGGTACACAGATACGCAGTATTTT	CASARIAGGYTDTQYF
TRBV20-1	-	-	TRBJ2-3	TGCAGTGCTAGACCGCTAAACACGCAGTATTTT	CSARPLNTQYF
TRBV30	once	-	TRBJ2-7	TGTGCCTGGAGTGTAGGCCCTTACGAGCAGTACTTC	CAWSVGPYEQYF
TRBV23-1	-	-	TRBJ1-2	TGCGCCAGCAGTCAATCGGAACAGGGAGACTATGGCTACACCTTC	CASSQSEQGDYGYTF
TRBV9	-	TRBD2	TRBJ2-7	TGTGCCAGCAGCCCGCGGACTAGCGGGAGGTTGGAGCAGTACTTC	CASSPRTSGRLEQYF
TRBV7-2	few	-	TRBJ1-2	TGTGCCAGCAGCACGGACGGGACGAGCTATGGCTACACCTTC	CASSTDGTSYGYTF
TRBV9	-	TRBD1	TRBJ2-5	TGTGCCAGCAGCGTTAGGGACAGGACTTCCCTGGGAGAGACCCAGTACTTC	CASSVRDRTSLGETQYF
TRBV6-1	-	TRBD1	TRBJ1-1	TGTGCCAGCATCTTCGACAGGGTTAGCACTGAAGCTTTCTTT	CASIFDRVSTEAFF
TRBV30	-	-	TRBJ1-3	TGTGCCTGGAGACTCGGAAACACCATATATTTT	CAWRLGNTIYF
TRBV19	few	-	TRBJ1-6	TGTGCCAGTAGCCAAATGACAAAGAGCTCCTATAATTCACCCCTCCACTTT	CASSQMTKSSYNSPLHF
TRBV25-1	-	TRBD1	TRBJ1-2	TGTGCCAGCAGTCCCCCCGGGACAGTCTATGGCTACACCTTC	CASSPPGTVYGYTF
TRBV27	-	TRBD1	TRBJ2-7	TGTGCCAGCTGGGACAGGGGATACGAGCAGTACTTC	CASWDRGYEQYF
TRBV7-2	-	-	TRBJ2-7	TGTGCCAGCAGCCTCTACTACGAGCAGTACTTC	CASSLYYEQYF
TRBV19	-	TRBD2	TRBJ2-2	TGTGCCAGTAGTATGGGAGGGTACACCGGGGAGCTGTTTTTT	CASSMGGYTGELFF
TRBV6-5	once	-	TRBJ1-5	TGTGCCAGCAGTTACCCCTCACGGGGCAATCAGCCCCAGCATTTT	CASSYPSRGNQPQHF
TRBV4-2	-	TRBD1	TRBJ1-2	TGTGCCAGCAGCCAAGAGGGGGGACAGGGCTATATCATAAATGGCTACACCTTC	CASSQEGGQGYIINGYTF
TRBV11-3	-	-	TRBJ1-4	TGTGCCAGCAGCTTCCGGGGGACTGAAAAACTGTTTTTT	CASSFRGTEKLFF
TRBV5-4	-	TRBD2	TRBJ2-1	TGTGCCAGCTTCGAGACTAGCGGGAGTGTTAATGAGCAGTTCTTC	CASFETSGSVNEQFF
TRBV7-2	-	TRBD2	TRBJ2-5	TGTGCCAGCACCCTGGGACTAGCGGGCCGAGAGACCCAGTACTTC	CASTLGLAGRETQYF
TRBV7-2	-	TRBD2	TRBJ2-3	TGTGCCAGCAGCTTAGAGCGGGGACGCACAGATACGCAGTATTTT	CASSLERGRTDTQYF